These T cell receptor beta chains were read from a single sample in a study of shared clonotypes between healthy human individuals. Generated by immunoSEQ multiplex PCR, the TCRdb table keeps only in-frame clones and is missing some. The repertoire holds roughly 590,000 clones, roughly 95% seen once, with 0.095% to 0.12% in the top ten. Source material: naive CD8+ T cells sorted from blood. The receptors originated from a young woman in good health. CDR3s leave out the opening cysteine and the closing phenylalanine or tryptophan. The order of the fields is J gene, V gene, CDR3 protein.

>TRBJ1-2|TRBV28
ASSFQDRIYGYT
>TRBJ2-2|TRBV7-9
ASSLRGEGQGLIGELF
>TRBJ2-1|TRBV10-1
ASSQGTSGRAYEQF
>TRBJ2-5|TRBV7-8
ASSRGSGMETQY
>TRBJ2-1|TRBV27
ASSELTGSIYEQF
>TRBJ2-1|TRBV15
ATSRVTRDEQF
>TRBJ1-5|TRBV2
ASSTHNQPQH
>TRBJ2-7|TRBV6-1
ASSELSYEQY
>TRBJ1-6|TRBV4-2
ASSQEGAWQGLNSPLH
>TRBJ1-1|TRBV28
ATIAGGASEAF
>TRBJ2-7|TRBV28
ASSGPRGWESGQGRYEQY
>TRBJ2-3|TRBV2
ASSVHGRGGTDTQY
>TRBJ1-4|TRBV28
ASKTAWDSIATNEKLF
>TRBJ2-6|TRBV19
ASSIPPGLAPSSGANVLT
>TRBJ1-1|TRBV13
ASSLEGPTKAF
>TRBJ2-5|TRBV21-1
ASSKWAQETQY
>TRBJ1-2|TRBV30
AWSVGQGFSNYGYT
>TRBJ1-5|TRBV2
ASSEGDRDNQPQH
>TRBJ2-5|TRBV9
ASSDLTGTQY
>TRBJ2-1|TRBV19
ASSNGLAGSVEQF
>TRBJ2-2|TRBV9
ASSSENTGELF
>TRBJ2-1|TRBV27
ASSFDLGNYNEQF
>TRBJ2-3|TRBV18
ASSPKDRHTDTQY
>TRBJ1-2|TRBV27
ASSPRVYEGYT
>TRBJ2-7|TRBV7-9
ASTVLGGPDEQY
>TRBJ2-5|TRBV7-8
ASSLQGAQY
>TRBJ1-2|TRBV7-8
ASSLVPQGFNYGYT
>TRBJ2-1|TRBV7-9
ASSWKTGASYNEQF
>TRBJ2-7|TRBV5-1
ASSLFGTATEQY
>TRBJ2-5|TRBV7-9
ATLQETQY
>TRBJ1-4|TRBV25-1
ASSEGTGYNEKLF
>TRBJ1-1|TRBV28
ASSLQMGGMNTEAF
>TRBJ2-5|TRBV4-1
ASSQEHRQETQY
>TRBJ1-5|TRBV27
ASSYTNSNQPQH
>TRBJ2-2|TRBV23-1
ASKIQGRSTGELF
>TRBJ2-7|TRBV19
ASSILGQGPIEQY
>TRBJ2-7|TRBV7-9
ASSLVGHEQY
>TRBJ2-5|TRBV27
ASSSSPPRAKTQY
>TRBJ2-7|TRBV5-4
ASSPGTYEQY
>TRBJ2-7|TRBV27
ASSSLDRVHEQY
>TRBJ2-1|TRBV28
ASSLPGQGLFGQF
>TRBJ2-3|TRBV5-4
ASSFLIAGFTDTQY
>TRBJ1-3|TRBV4-2
ASSLNAGGSGNTIY
>TRBJ1-1|TRBV13
ASSVQGSGTEAF
>TRBJ2-7|TRBV27
ASSLGKGGGTYEQY
>TRBJ1-1|TRBV27
ASSLQGNTEAF